The 9 T cell receptor beta chains in this list originate from one sample, sequenced in a study of OX40 agonist ivuxolimab in advanced cancers. Libraries were prepared by immunoSEQ multiplex PCR; TCRdb keeps only in-frame clonotypes and omits some of them. This table has about 66,000 clones, roughly four fifths appearing once. Sequenced material: CD4+ or CD8+ T cells sorted from blood, taken in a trial of the OX40 agonist ivuxolimab. The receptor set was obtained from an adult with an advanced solid tumor such as melanoma, head and neck, liver or kidney cancer.

The rearrangement uses TRBV11-2 and TRBJ2-5; 7 nucleotides line up with TRBD2. Germline V gene sequence: CDR1 SGHAT, CDR2 FQNNGV. There are 14 residues in the CDR3. J was trimmed by 3 bases and V by 5 bases; bases with no gene match: 6. Here the CDR3 reads CASSAPGGEETQYF. Here the CDR3 DNA reads TGTGCCAGCAGCGCCCCGGGGGGAGAAGAGACCCAGTACTTC.

The V gene is TRBV7-9, the J gene TRBJ1-1, with TRBD1 matching over 7 bases. V lost 5 bases and J lost 2; bases outside the gene matches: 11. The CDR3 is 16 residues long. The germline V gene encodes CDR1 SEHNR and CDR2 FQNEAQ (reference sequence). The DNA for the CDR3 is TGTGCCAGCAGCCCCTCCTCGGGACAGCGAAACACTGAAGCTTTCTTT. Residues: CASSPSSGQRNTEAFF.

The chain links TRBV4-2 to TRBJ1-1; 8 nucleotides align to TRBD1. The ends lost 5 bases at V and 10 bases at J; junction bases unmatched: 15. The V gene's germline CDR1 is LGHNA and CDR2 YNFKEQ. The CDR3 consists of 15 residues. The CDR3 reads CASSSGQGATFRAFF. As DNA, the CDR3 is TGTGCCAGCAGCTCAGGGCAGGGGGCGACCTTCCGAGCTTTCTTT.

V is TRBV4-3 and J is TRBJ2-2, with D possibly matching TRBD2 (5 bases). Germline V gives CDR1 LGHNA, CDR2 YSLEER. The CDR3 length is 16 residues. Between the trimmed V and J ends, which lost 4 bases and 4 bases, there was a span of 16 bases. The CDR3 spells CASSPGGGLLTGELFF. For the CDR3, the DNA is TGCGCCAGCAGCCCAGGAGGTGGCCTCCTCACCGGGGAGCTGTTTTTT.

The chain recombines TRBV10-1 with TRBJ2-5; 16 bases match TRBD2. Germline V gene lookup returns CDR1 WNHNN and CDR2 SYGVQD (reference sequence). The CDR3 loop spans 17 amino acids. The V gene end was trimmed by 6 bases and the J gene end by 5 bases; junction bases not matched to a gene: 9. CDR3 coding DNA: TGCGCCAGCAGCGAAGGGACTAGCGGGAGGGCCTTTGAGACCCAGTACTTC. Translating gives CASSEGTSGRAFETQYF.

This clone was counted a few times. V gene TRBV10-3 combines with J gene TRBJ1-5; TRBD1 is a possible D gene (5 bases). Per the germline V gene, CDR1 is ENHRY and CDR2 is SYGVKD. Deletions cut 4 bases from V and 1 base from J, with 14 bases between. The CDR3 totals 16 residues. CDR3 sequence: CAISGGAGQSNQPQHF. In nucleotides, the CDR3 is TGTGCCATCAGTGGCGGGGCAGGGCAGAGCAATCAGCCCCAGCATTTT.

The genes are TRBV5-8 and TRBJ1-3; D unresolved. V gave up 2 bases and J gave up 4 bases, with 4 bases separating them. This CDR3 spans 12 amino acids. Germline V gene data show CDR1 as SGHTS and CDR2 as YDEGEE. The DNA for the CDR3 is TGTGCCAGCAGCTTTGGGGGAAACACCATATATTTT. Translating gives CASSFGGNTIYF.

The chain has TRBV7-6 and TRBJ2-2, with D possibly TRBD1 on 6 matching bases. This CDR3 region has 16 residues. Trimming removed 1 base at V and 4 bases at J, with 13 bases between. CDR1 and CDR2 from the germline V gene are SGHVS and FNYEAQ. CDR3 nucleotide sequence: TGTGCCAGCAGCTTAGGGACAGCGTTACTCACCGGGGAGCTGTTTTTT. It is translated as CASSLGTALLTGELFF.

This chain links TRBV2 with TRBJ2-1; D not certain. Germline CDR1 is SNHLY and CDR2 is FYNNEI. CDR3 length: 13 residues. V was shortened by 6 bases and J by 9 bases, with 15 bases between the two germline ends. This CDR3 is CASRTLTQAEQFF. CDR3 coding DNA: TGTGCCAGCAGAACCCTGACCCAGGCTGAGCAGTTCTTC.